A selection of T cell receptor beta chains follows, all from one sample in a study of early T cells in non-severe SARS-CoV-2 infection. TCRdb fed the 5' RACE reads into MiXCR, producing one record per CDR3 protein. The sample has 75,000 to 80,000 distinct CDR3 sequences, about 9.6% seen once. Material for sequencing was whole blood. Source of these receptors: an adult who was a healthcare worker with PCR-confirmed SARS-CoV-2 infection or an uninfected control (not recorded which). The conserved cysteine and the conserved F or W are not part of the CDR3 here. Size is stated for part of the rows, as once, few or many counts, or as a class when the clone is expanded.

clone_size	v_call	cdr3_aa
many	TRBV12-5	ASGPGLASHNEQF
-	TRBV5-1	ASSLGSGIDEQY
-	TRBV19	ASSIAQGASRLF
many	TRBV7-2	ASNHDPGLNPGHEQF
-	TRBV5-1	ASSLSRAEQF
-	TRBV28	ASRGVANNIQY
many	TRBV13	ASSHHPGGDLYNEQF
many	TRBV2	ASSELGVDTQY
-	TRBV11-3	ASSLDSGASGNEQF
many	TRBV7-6	ASSPPFGSSYNEQF
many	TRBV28	ASSRTGSGNTIY
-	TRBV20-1	SASRLAGDYNEQF
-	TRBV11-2	ASSLIDRGTEAF
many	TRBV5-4	ASSLGTLQETQY
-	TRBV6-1	ASRLDAGSVKLF
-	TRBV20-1	SATGTERN
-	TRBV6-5	ASRLRGPETQY
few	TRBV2	ASSYGQAEAF
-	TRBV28	ASSLPRGPREAF
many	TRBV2	ASTLRGEAF
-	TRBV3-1	ASSQGTAGELF
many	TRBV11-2	ASSSRTRGGIYEQY